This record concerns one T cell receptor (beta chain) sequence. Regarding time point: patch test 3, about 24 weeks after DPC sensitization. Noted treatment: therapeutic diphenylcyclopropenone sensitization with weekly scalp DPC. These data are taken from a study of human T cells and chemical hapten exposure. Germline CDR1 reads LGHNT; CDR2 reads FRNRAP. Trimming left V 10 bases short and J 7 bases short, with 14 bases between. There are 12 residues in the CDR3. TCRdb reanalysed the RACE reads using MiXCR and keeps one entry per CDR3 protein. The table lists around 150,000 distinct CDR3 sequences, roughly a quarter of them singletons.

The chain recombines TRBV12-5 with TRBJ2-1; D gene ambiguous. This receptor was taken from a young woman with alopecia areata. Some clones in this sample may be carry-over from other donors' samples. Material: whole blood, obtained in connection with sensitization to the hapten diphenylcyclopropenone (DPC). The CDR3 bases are TGTGCTACCCTGGTTTGCAGGAATGAGCAGTTCTTC. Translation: CATLVCRNEQFF.